Listed here is a single T cell receptor beta chain. The sample comes from a study of CD8 T cells in Susac syndrome. The sequenced target, TCR beta, came from blood CD8+ and CD4+ T cells. Random-hexamer reverse transcription was applied to roughly 0.45 to 1 ug RNA. An immunoSEQ multiplex PCR amplified TCR beta CDR3 over 54 Vbeta and 13 Jbeta. TCRdb re-called the immunoSEQ multiplex PCR reads through MiXCR, storing one row per CDR3 protein. This sample has about 300,000 distinct CDR3 sequences; approximately 85% occur once, and the top ten carry roughly 0.21%. Germline CDR1 and CDR2: MGHRA and YSYEKL. The CDR3 consists of 15 residues. J was trimmed by 3 bases and V by 1 base; bases with no gene match: 2.

Material for sequencing was CD8+ T cells from PBMCs. The V gene is TRBV4-1, the J gene TRBJ2-5; 10 bases agree with TRBD2. This TCR came from a human donor with multiple sclerosis. The CDR3 spells CASSQAGTSEETQYF. The CDR3 region has the DNA TGCGCCAGCAGCCAAGCCGGGACTAGCGAAGAGACCCAGTACTTC.